The next 24 T cell receptor beta chains were all read from a single sample in a study of CD8 T cells in Susac syndrome. Random hexamers were used to reverse transcribe an amount of roughly 0.5 to 1 ug RNA. TCRdb reprocessed the immunoSEQ multiplex PCR reads with MiXCR, giving one entry per CDR3 protein. The sample includes about 200,000 distinct CDR3 sequences, roughly nine tenths of them seen just once. The sequenced sample consisted of CD4+ T cells from PBMCs. These receptors were collected from a human donor with Susac syndrome.

The rearrangement joins TRBV20-1 to TRBJ1-2; D remains ambiguous. The germline CDR1 and CDR2 sequences are DFQATT and SNEGSKA (reference sequence). The V end was cut by 3 bases, the J end by 2 bases, with 4 bases between. The CDR3 totals 11 residues. As DNA, the CDR3 is TGCAGTGCTAGCTGGAACTATGGCTACACCTTC. Its translation is CSASWNYGYTF.

CDR3 sequence (DNA): TGTGCCAGCAGGGATAGCGGGACTCTCACAGATACGCAGTATTTT. As protein: CASRDSGTLTDTQYF. The chain employs TRBV3-1 and TRBJ2-3; 8 nucleotides match TRBD2. Germline CDR1 reads LGHDT; CDR2 reads YNNKEL (reference sequence). The CDR3 runs to 15 residues. The V gene end was trimmed by 6 bases and the J gene end by 2 bases; junction bases not matched to a gene: 7.

The chain links TRBV12-3 or TRBV12-4 to TRBJ2-7; 9 bases line up with TRBD1. The junction had 4 bases not matched to a gene; V was cut back by 7 bases and J by 3 bases. The CDR3 consists of 13 residues. The CDR3 nucleotides are TGTGCCAGCACTCGGGGACAGGGCTACGAGCAGTACTTC. It is translated as CASTRGQGYEQYF.

This clonotype was seen only once. The rearrangement uses TRBV18 and TRBJ1-1; D unresolved. Germline CDR1 KGHSH, CDR2 LQKENI. Trimming pared 1 base from V and 6 bases from J, leaving 12 bases between. The CDR3 runs to 14 residues. The CDR3 DNA sequence: TGTGCCAGCTCACCACTGACTACCACGGCTGAAGCTTTCTTT. Protein product: CASSPLTTTAEAFF.

V is TRBV3-1 and J is TRBJ2-6, with no clear D. The germline V gene has CDR1 LGHDT and CDR2 YNNKEL (reference sequence). V was clipped by 1 base and J by 2 bases, with 9 bases between them. The CDR3 is 16 amino acids. The CDR3 DNA sequence: TGTGCCAGCAGCCAAGTTATGGCGGCTGGGGCCAACGTCCTGACTTTC. It encodes CASSQVMAAGANVLTF.

The J gene is TRBJ2-7, the V gene TRBV5-4; perhaps TRBD2 as D (6 bases). Between the trimmed V and J ends, which lost 3 bases and 0 bases, there was a span of 10 bases. CDR1 is SGHNT, CDR2 YYREEE, per germline (reference sequence). CDR3 size: 14 residues. The CDR3 spells CASSSGLNSYEQYF. The CDR3 DNA reads TGTGCCAGCAGCTCCGGACTAAACTCCTACGAGCAGTACTTC. Complete variable domain (other parts from reference TRBV5-4 and TRBJ2-7): ETGVTQSPTHLIKTRGQQVTLRCSSQSGHNTVSWYQQALGQGPQFIFQYYREEENGRGNFPPRFSGLQFPNYSSELNVNALELDDSALYLCASSSGLNSYEQYFGPGTRLTVT.

V usage is TRBV25-1 and J usage is TRBJ2-3; D remains ambiguous. CDR3 length equals 13 residues. Trimming shortened V by 1 base and J by 3 bases, and 5 bases separated the two germline ends. The germline V gene encodes CDR1 MGHDK and CDR2 SYGVNS. CDR3 coding DNA: TGTGCCAGCAGTGAATCCGCAACAGATACGCAGTATTTT. Its translation: CASSESATDTQYF.

This sequence joins TRBV25-1 and TRBJ2-3, with 12 bases lining up with TRBD2. The CDR3 is 17 amino acids. V was clipped by 5 bases and J by 0 bases; unmatched bases: 6. Germline V gene data show CDR1 as MGHDK and CDR2 as SYGVNS. The CDR3 sequence: CASSSGLAGSSTDTQYF. The CDR3 coding sequence is TGTGCCAGCAGTTCAGGACTAGCGGGGTCTAGCACAGATACGCAGTATTTT.

This chain links TRBV19 with TRBJ2-6; 7 nucleotides agree with TRBD1. The germline CDR1 and CDR2 sequences are LNHDA and SQIVND (reference sequence). The trim removed 6 bases at V and 0 bases at J, leaving 5 bases unmatched. This CDR3 is 16 amino acids long. The CDR3 nucleotides are TGTGCCAGTAGAAGGGGGCCCAGCTCTGGGGCCAACGTCCTGACTTTC. Protein sequence: CASRRGPSSGANVLTF.

The rearrangement links TRBV10-3 to TRBJ2-5; D call uncertain. Germline V CDR1 and CDR2: ENHRY, SYGVKD. The CDR3 is made up of 13 amino acids. V was shortened by 5 bases and J by 1 base, with 8 bases between the two germline ends. In nucleotides, the CDR3 is TGTGCCATCAGTCCCGTAACCCAAGAGACCCAGTACTTC. Its protein product is CAISPVTQETQYF.

This clonotype was seen just once. The V and J genes are TRBV20-1 and TRBJ2-5; D is possibly TRBD2 (5 bases). Germline lookup yields CDR1 DFQATT and CDR2 SNEGSKA (reference sequence). The CDR3 is made up of 13 amino acids. Between the trimmed V and J ends, which lost 2 bases and 5 bases, there was a span of 12 bases. CDR3 sequence: CSARIAGRETQYF. The CDR3 DNA reads as TGCAGTGCTAGAATCGCGGGTAGGGAGACCCAGTACTTC.

The chain is built from TRBV18 and TRBJ2-2, with no clear D. The germline CDR1 and CDR2 sequences are KGHSH and LQKENI. The CDR3 extends over 13 amino acids. Between the trimmed V and J ends, which lost 0 bases and 4 bases, there was a span of 3 bases. CDR3 bases: TGTGCCAGCTCACCACCGACCACCGGGGAGCTGTTTTTT. This codes for CASSPPTTGELFF.

This rearrangement joins TRBV5-1 to TRBJ1-1, with 7 bases lining up with TRBD1. The CDR3 totals 16 residues. Germline CDR1 reads SGHRS; CDR2 reads YFSETQ. V gave up 0 bases and J gave up 5 bases; unmatched junction bases: 10. The CDR3 bases are TGCGCCAGCAGCTTGGCCGAATTCGGGACAGATACTGAAGCTTTCTTT. It codes for CASSLAEFGTDTEAFF.

The rearrangement uses TRBV5-1 and TRBJ1-2; TRBD1 is a possible D gene (6 bases). The CDR3 has 15 residues. CDR1 is SGHRS and CDR2 is YFSETQ in the germline V gene. V shed 4 bases and J shed 0 bases, with 13 bases lying between them. CDR3: CASSGWTDANYGYTF. CDR3 coding DNA: TGCGCCAGCAGCGGGTGGACAGATGCTAACTATGGCTACACCTTC.

This chain connects TRBV4-1 to TRBJ2-1; 10 nucleotides align to TRBD2. Germline CDR1 MGHRA, CDR2 YSYEKL. The trim removed 1 base at V and 0 bases at J, leaving 12 bases unmatched. The length of the CDR3 is 20 residues. The CDR3 loop is CASSQGVVLAGASSYNEQFF. The CDR3 DNA reads TGCGCCAGCAGCCAAGGGGTTGTTCTAGCGGGGGCGAGCTCCTACAATGAGCAGTTCTTC.

The chain has TRBV5-1 and TRBJ2-7, with 7 bases matching TRBD1. From germline, CDR1 is SGHRS and CDR2 YFSETQ. This CDR3 comprises 14 residues. Trimming at V came to 6 bases and at J to 4 bases, leaving 10 bases not matched to a gene. CDR3 in amino acids: CASKTGQSSYEQYF. In DNA, the CDR3 is TGCGCCAGCAAGACAGGGCAGTCCTCTTACGAGCAGTACTTC.

The genes are TRBV19 and TRBJ1-5; 9 bases are a match to TRBD1. The germline V gene has CDR1 LNHDA and CDR2 SQIVND (reference sequence). The length of the CDR3 is 15 residues. Losses at the gene ends were 8 bases for V and 6 bases for J; bases not matched to a gene: 11. CDR3 bases: TGTGCCAGTCAACCGGGACAGGGATTCTCTCAGCCCCAGCATTTT. It translates to CASQPGQGFSQPQHF.

This clonotype was found once. The rearrangement links TRBV20-1 to TRBJ2-4, with 11 positions matching TRBD2. In germline, CDR1 is DFQATT, CDR2 SNEGSKA (reference sequence). CDR3 length: 15 amino acids. Trimming cost V 4 bases and J 7 bases; bases outside gene matches: 9. CDR3 DNA: TGCAGTGCTAATATAGCGGGAGGGCCCTCGAACATTCAGTACTTC. Its protein is CSANIAGGPSNIQYF.

This chain uses TRBV6-2 or TRBV6-3 with TRBJ2-1; unclear D gene. This CDR3 is 11 amino acids long. The V end lost 2 bases, the J end lost 6 bases, and 2 bases lay between the germline ends. CDR1 and CDR2 from the germline V gene are MNHEY and SVGEGT. The CDR3 reads CASSYPNEQFF. The CDR3 nucleotides are TGTGCCAGCAGTTACCCCAATGAGCAGTTCTTC.

CDR3 nucleotide sequence: TGTGCCAGCACCAGGACAGGTCTTAACTATGGCTACACCTTC. The encoded protein is CASTRTGLNYGYTF. The rearrangement links TRBV2 to TRBJ1-2, with 7 bases identical to TRBD1. Germline CDR1 reads SNHLY; CDR2 reads FYNNEI. With V trimmed by 7 bases and J by 1 base, 6 bases remained unmatched. The length of the CDR3 is 14 residues.

The CDR3 region has the DNA TGTGCCTGGAAAGGAACTAGCTCCTATAATTCACCCCTCCACTTT. Protein sequence: CAWKGTSSYNSPLHF. The gene calls are TRBV30 and TRBJ1-6, with D hard to call. Germline V lookup: CDR1 GTSNPN, CDR2 SVGIG (reference sequence). V was shortened by 4 bases and J by 0 bases, with 10 bases between the two germline ends. This CDR3 spans 15 amino acids.

The V and J genes are TRBV20-1 and TRBJ2-7; D is unresolved. The CDR3 has 12 residues. The germline CDR1 and CDR2 sequences are DFQATT and SNEGSKA (reference sequence). V lost 6 bases and J lost 6, with 15 bases in between. CDR3 in DNA: TGCAGTGCGAGGCCTCAGGTGGGCGAGCAGTACTTC. It specifies CSARPQVGEQYF.

The chain combines TRBV7-2 with TRBJ2-1; D possibly uses TRBD1 or TRBD2 (5 bases each). The CDR3 contains 16 residues. Germline CDR1 reads SGHTA; CDR2 reads FQGNSA. Deletions cut 5 bases from V and 0 bases from J, with 14 bases between. The CDR3 protein is CASSRGDSISYNEQFF. The CDR3 DNA follows: TGTGCCAGCAGCCGGGGCGACTCGATCTCCTACAATGAGCAGTTCTTC.

This clonotype showed up just once. Here the CDR3 reads CASSIFDHRGTEAFF. The DNA of the CDR3 is TGTGCCAGTAGTATTTTCGACCACAGGGGGACTGAAGCTTTCTTT. The genes are TRBV19 and TRBJ1-1; 8 bases align to TRBD1. The germline V gene has CDR1 LNHDA and CDR2 SQIVND (reference sequence). Germline trimming cut 3 bases from V and 5 bases from J; bases unmatched to any gene: 8. This CDR3 has 15 amino acids.